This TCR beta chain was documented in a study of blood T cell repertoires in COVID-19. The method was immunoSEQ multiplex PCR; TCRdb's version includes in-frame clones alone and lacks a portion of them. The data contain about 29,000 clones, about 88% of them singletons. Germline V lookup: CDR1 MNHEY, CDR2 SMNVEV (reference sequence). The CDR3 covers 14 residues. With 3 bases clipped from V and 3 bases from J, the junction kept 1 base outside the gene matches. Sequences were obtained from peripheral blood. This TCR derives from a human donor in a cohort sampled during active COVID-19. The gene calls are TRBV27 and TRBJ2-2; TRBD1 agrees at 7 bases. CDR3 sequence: CASSFTGDTGELFF. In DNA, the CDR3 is TGTGCCAGCAGTTTTACAGGGGACACCGGGGAGCTGTTTTTT.